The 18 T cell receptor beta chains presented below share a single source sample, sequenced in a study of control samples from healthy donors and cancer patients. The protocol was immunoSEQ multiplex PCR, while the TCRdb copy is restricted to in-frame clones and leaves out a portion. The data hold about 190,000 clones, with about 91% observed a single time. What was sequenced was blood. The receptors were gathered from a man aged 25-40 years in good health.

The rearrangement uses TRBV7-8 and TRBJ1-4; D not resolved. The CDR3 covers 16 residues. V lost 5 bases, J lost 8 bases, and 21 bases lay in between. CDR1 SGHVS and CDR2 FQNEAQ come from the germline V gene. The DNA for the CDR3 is TGTGCCAGCAGCGTCGTAGGCGGGGAATATGGAGAAAAACTGTTTTTT. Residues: CASSVVGGEYGEKLFF.

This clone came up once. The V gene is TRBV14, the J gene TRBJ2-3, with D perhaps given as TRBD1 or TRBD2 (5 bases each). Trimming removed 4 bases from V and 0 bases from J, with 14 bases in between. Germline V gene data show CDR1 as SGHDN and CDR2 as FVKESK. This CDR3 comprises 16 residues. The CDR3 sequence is CASSPNLGTSTDTQYF. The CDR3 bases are TGTGCCAGCAGCCCAAACCTAGGGACGAGCACAGATACGCAGTATTTT.

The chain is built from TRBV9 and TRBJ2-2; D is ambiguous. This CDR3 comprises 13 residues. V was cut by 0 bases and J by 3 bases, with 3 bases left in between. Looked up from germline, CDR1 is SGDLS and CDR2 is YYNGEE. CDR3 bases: TGTGCCAGCAGCGTAGGGGACACCGGGGAGCTGTTTTTT. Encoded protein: CASSVGDTGELFF.

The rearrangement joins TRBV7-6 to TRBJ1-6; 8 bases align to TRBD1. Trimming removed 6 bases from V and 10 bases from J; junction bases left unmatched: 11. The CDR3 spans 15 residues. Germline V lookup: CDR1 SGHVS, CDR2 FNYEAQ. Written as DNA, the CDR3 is TGTGCCAGCAGACCACAGGGGGGGGATGGATCACCCCTCCACTTT. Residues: CASRPQGGDGSPLHF.

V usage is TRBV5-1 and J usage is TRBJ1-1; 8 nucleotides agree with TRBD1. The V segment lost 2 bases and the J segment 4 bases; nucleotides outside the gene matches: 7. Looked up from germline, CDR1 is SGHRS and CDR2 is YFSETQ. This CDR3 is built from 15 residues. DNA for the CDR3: TGCGCCAGCAGCTTATGGTCCACAGGGGGCACTGAAGCTTTCTTT. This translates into CASSLWSTGGTEAFF.

CDR3 protein: CASSVDPGDSPLHF. The DNA of the CDR3 is TGTGCCAGCAGCGTAGACCCGGGGGATTCACCCCTCCACTTT. The rearrangement uses TRBV9 and TRBJ1-6; perhaps TRBD1 as D (5 bases). The V and J ends lost 0 bases and 8 bases respectively, with 9 bases between them. CDR1 and CDR2 from the germline V gene are SGDLS and YYNGEE. The CDR3 extends over 14 amino acids.

CDR3 in amino acids: CASSITYEQYF. In DNA, the CDR3 is TGTGCCAGCAGTATAACCTACGAGCAGTACTTC. The chain combines TRBV28 with TRBJ2-7; the D is unclear. CDR1 is MDHEN, CDR2 SYDVKM, per germline. The CDR3 consists of 11 residues. V dropped 5 bases and J dropped 2 bases, with 4 bases sitting between them. The whole variable domain, remainder taken from reference TRBV28 and TRBJ2-7, is DVKVTQSSRYLVKRTGEKVFLECVQDMDHENMFWYRQDPGLGLRLIYFSYDVKMKEKGDIPEGYSVSREKKERFSLILESASTNQTSMYLCASSITYEQYFGPGTRLTVT.

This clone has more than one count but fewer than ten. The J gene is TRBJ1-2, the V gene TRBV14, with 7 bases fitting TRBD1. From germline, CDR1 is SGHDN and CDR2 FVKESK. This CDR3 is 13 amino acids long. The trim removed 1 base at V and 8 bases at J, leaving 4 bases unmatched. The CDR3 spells CASSQGQGGGYTF. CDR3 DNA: TGTGCCAGCAGCCAAGGACAGGGAGGCGGCTACACCTTC.

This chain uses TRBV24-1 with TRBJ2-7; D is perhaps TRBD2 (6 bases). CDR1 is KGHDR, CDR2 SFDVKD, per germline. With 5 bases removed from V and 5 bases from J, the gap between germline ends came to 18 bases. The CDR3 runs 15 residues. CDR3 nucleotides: TGTGCCACCAGTGCCTTCCAGGGAGGTAAGAACGAGCAGTACTTC. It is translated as CATSAFQGGKNEQYF.

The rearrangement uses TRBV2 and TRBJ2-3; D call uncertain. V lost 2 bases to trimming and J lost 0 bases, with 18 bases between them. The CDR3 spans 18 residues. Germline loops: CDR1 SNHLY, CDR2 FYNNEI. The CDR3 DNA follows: TGTGCCAGCAGTGAAAGGCGACATCAGATTTCTAGCACAGATACGCAGTATTTT. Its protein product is CASSERRHQISSTDTQYF. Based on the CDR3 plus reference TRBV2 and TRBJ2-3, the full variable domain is EPEVTQTPSHQVTQMGQEVILRCVPISNHLYFYWYRQILGQKVEFLVSFYNNEISEKSEIFDDQFSVERPDGSNFTLKIRSTKLEDSAMYFCASSERRHQISSTDTQYFGPGTRLTVL.

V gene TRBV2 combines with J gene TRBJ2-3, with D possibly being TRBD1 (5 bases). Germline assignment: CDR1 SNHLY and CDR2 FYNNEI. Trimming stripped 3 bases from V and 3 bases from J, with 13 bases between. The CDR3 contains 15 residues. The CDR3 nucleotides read TGTGCCAGCAGTGACAGGGCCCTAGGAACAGATACGCAGTATTTT. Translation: CASSDRALGTDTQYF.

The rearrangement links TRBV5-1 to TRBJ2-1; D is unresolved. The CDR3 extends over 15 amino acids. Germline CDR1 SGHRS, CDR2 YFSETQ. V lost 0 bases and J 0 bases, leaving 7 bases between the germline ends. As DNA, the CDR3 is TGCGCCAGCAGCTTGGCGGGCCTCTCCTACAATGAGCAGTTCTTC. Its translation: CASSLAGLSYNEQFF.

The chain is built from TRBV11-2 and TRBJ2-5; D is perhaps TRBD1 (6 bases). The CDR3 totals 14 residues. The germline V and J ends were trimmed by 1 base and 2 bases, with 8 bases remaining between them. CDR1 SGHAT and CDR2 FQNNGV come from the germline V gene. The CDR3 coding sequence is TGTGCCAGCAGCTTAGGGGACACTCAAGAGACCCAGTACTTC. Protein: CASSLGDTQETQYF.

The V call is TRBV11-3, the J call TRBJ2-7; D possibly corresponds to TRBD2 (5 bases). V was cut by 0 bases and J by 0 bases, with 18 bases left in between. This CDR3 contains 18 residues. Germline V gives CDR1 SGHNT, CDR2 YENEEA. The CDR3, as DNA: TGTGCCAGCAGCTTAGATAGTGGTGAGAGCGGAAGCTCCTACGAGCAGTACTTC. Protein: CASSLDSGESGSSYEQYF.

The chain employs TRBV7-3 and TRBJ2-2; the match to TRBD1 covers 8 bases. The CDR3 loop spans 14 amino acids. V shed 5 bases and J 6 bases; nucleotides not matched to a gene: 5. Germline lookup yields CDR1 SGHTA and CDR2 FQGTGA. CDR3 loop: CASSPQGAAGELFF. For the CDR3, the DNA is TGTGCCAGCAGCCCCCAGGGGGCGGCCGGGGAGCTGTTTTTT.

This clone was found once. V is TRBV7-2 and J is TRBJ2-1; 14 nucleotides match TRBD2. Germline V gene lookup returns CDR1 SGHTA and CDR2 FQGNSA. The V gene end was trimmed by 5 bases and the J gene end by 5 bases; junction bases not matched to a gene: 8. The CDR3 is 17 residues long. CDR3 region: CASSAPGLAGAHNEQFF. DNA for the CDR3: TGTGCCAGCAGCGCCCCGGGACTAGCGGGGGCCCACAATGAGCAGTTCTTC.

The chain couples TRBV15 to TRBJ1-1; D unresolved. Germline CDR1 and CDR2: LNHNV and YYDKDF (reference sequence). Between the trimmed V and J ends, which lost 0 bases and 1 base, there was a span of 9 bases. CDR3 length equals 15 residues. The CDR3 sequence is CATSRDREANTEAFF. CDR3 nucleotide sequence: TGTGCCACCAGCAGAGATAGGGAAGCGAACACTGAAGCTTTCTTT.

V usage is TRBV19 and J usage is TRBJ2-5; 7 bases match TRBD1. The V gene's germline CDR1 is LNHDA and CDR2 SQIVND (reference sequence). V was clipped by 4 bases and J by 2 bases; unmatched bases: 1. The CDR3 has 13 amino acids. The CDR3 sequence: CASSRDRQETQYF. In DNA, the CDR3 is TGTGCCAGTAGTAGGGACAGACAAGAGACCCAGTACTTC.